The 17 T cell receptor beta chains below come from one sample, sequenced in a study of blood T cell repertoires in COVID-19. Assay used: immunoSEQ multiplex PCR; TCRdb lists only in-frame clones, some missing. The table has around 250,000 clones, approximately 89% seen once. Sequencing was carried out using PBMCs or T cells enriched from blood (not recorded which). These receptors were obtained from a woman aged 35 to 49 who had been exposed to COVID-19.

The chain carries TRBV28 and TRBJ1-4, with no clear D. The germline gives CDR1 MDHEN, CDR2 SYDVKM. CDR3 size: 16 residues. Trimming removed 6 bases at V and 4 bases at J, with 18 bases between. CDR3 in amino acids: CASSLENRVYNEKLFF. CDR3 in DNA: TGTGCCAGCAGCCTCGAGAACCGGGTCTATAATGAAAAACTGTTTTTT.

The chain joins TRBV30 to TRBJ1-2, with D unclear. Deletions cut 2 bases from V and 8 bases from J, with 21 bases between. This CDR3 region has 15 residues. Germline V gives CDR1 GTSNPN, CDR2 SVGIG (reference sequence). This CDR3 is CAWSRTRIRGQGYTF. CDR3 nucleotide sequence: TGTGCCTGGAGTAGGACGCGGATCCGGGGTCAAGGCTACACCTTC.

In DNA form, the CDR3 reads TGCGCCAGCAGCCACCGGAACACTGAAGCTTTCTTT. The encoded protein is CASSHRNTEAFF. The chain is built from TRBV4-3 and TRBJ1-1; D remains ambiguous. This CDR3 spans 12 amino acids. V was cut by 3 bases and J by 1 base, with 3 bases left in between. Germline CDR1 LGHNA, CDR2 YSLEER.

This chain joins TRBV11-2 and TRBJ2-3, with a weak D call TRBD2 (7 bases). Between the trimmed V and J ends, which lost 10 bases and 4 bases, there was a span of 21 bases. The CDR3 sequence is 15 residues long. The germline gives CDR1 SGHAT, CDR2 FQNNGV. The chain's CDR3 is CATNRGAGSPDTQYF. The DNA for the CDR3 is TGTGCCACCAACCGGGGGGCAGGGTCGCCAGATACGCAGTATTTT.

The chain carries TRBV5-4 and TRBJ1-2; D unresolved. The CDR3 loop spans 11 amino acids. The V end was cut by 1 base, the J end by 6 bases, with 4 bases between. Germline V CDR1 and CDR2: SGHNT, YYREEE (reference sequence). DNA of the CDR3: TGTGCCAGCAGCTTGAATAATGGCTACACCTTC. This sequence encodes CASSLNNGYTF. Variable domain in full (rest from reference TRBV5-4 and TRBJ1-2): ETGVTQSPTHLIKTRGQQVTLRCSSQSGHNTVSWYQQALGQGPQFIFQYYREEENGRGNFPPRFSGLQFPNYSSELNVNALELDDSALYLCASSLNNGYTFGSGTRLTVV.

This clone has more than one count but fewer than ten. The rearrangement joins TRBV2 to TRBJ2-1; TRBD1 agrees at 7 bases. Germline CDR1 reads SNHLY; CDR2 reads FYNNEI. Trimming at V came to 7 bases and at J to 0 bases, leaving 3 bases not matched to a gene. The CDR3 is made up of 14 amino acids. The CDR3 is CASTGTDSYNEQFF. In nucleotides, the CDR3 is TGTGCCAGCACCGGGACAGACTCCTACAATGAGCAGTTCTTC.

The rearrangement links TRBV4-1 to TRBJ2-4; TRBD2 agrees at 7 bases. V was clipped by 4 bases and J by 1 base; unmatched bases: 10. Germline V gives CDR1 MGHRA, CDR2 YSYEKL. The CDR3 consists of 17 residues. The CDR3 loop is CASSPLGGSGAKNIQYF. The CDR3 nucleotides are TGCGCCAGCAGCCCTCTGGGAGGGTCGGGGGCCAAAAACATTCAGTACTTC.

V is TRBV30 and J is TRBJ2-1; 10 positions match TRBD2. Germline trimming cut 4 bases from V and 2 bases from J; bases unmatched to any gene: 2. CDR1 GTSNPN and CDR2 SVGIG come from the germline V gene (reference sequence). The CDR3 covers 14 residues. CDR3 sequence reads: CAWISGRTYNEQFF. The CDR3 DNA reads as TGTGCCTGGATTAGCGGGAGGACCTACAATGAGCAGTTCTTC. Using reference TRBV30 and TRBJ2-1 for the parts outside the CDR3, the full variable domain is SQTIHQWPATLVQPVGSPLSLECTVEGTSNPNLYWYRQAAGRGLQLLFYSVGIGQISSEVPQNLSASRPQDRQFILSSKKLLLSDSGFYLCAWISGRTYNEQFFGPGTRLTVL.

The chain couples TRBV5-8 to TRBJ1-5; a weak D match, TRBD1 (6 bases). The V gene lost 4 bases and the J gene lost 10 bases, with 12 bases spanning the gap. The CDR3 consists of 12 residues. Germline CDR1 SGHTS, CDR2 YDEGEE. This chain's CDR3 is CASSRTRGPQHF. The CDR3 DNA reads as TGTGCCAGCAGCCGTACCAGGGGACCCCAGCATTTT.

This chain uses TRBV24-1 with TRBJ1-5; the D is unclear. Trimming removed 3 bases from V and 2 bases from J, with 13 bases in between. CDR3 length: 16 amino acids. Germline-derived CDR1 and CDR2 are KGHDR and SFDVKD. CDR3 DNA sequence: TGTGCCACCAGTGATCCCGGCCAGGTTGGCAATCAGCCCCAGCATTTT. Translated: CATSDPGQVGNQPQHF.

The chain is built from TRBV5-1 and TRBJ2-3; the match to TRBD2 covers 8 bases. V dropped 7 bases and J dropped 2; count of bases not matched to a gene: 9. The CDR3 contains 15 residues. Germline V gene data show CDR1 as SGHRS and CDR2 as YFSETQ. CDR3 sequence reads: CASGRAGAVTDTQYF. The CDR3 DNA reads TGCGCCAGCGGAAGAGCGGGGGCAGTCACAGATACGCAGTATTTT.

This clone showed up just once. The chain couples TRBV3-1 (or the pseudogene TRBV3-2) to TRBJ2-4; no clear D. Trimming left V 1 base short and J 1 base short, with 11 bases between. The CDR3 loop spans 16 amino acids. CDR1 and CDR2 (germline): LGHDT, YNNKEL (reference sequence). The CDR3 bases are TGTGCCAGCAGCCAAGGACAATTCCGGGCCAAAAACATTCAGTACTTC. It specifies CASSQGQFRAKNIQYF.

J is TRBJ1-1 and V is TRBV7-9; weak D call: TRBD1 (6 bases). V was trimmed by 5 bases and J by 6 bases, leaving 10 bases between them. Germline CDR1 and CDR2: SEHNR and FQNEAQ (reference sequence). The CDR3 has 12 amino acids. The CDR3 DNA follows: TGTGCCAGCAGCCAGTGGACAGCTGAAGCTTTCTTT. It yields the protein CASSQWTAEAFF.

The chain links TRBV7-3 to TRBJ1-2; TRBD1 agrees at 9 bases. V was clipped by 5 bases and J by 0 bases; unmatched bases: 7. Germline CDR1 is SGHTA and CDR2 is FQGTGA. This CDR3 contains 16 residues. As DNA, the CDR3 is TGTGCCAGCAGCCCCACGGGACAGGGACCTAACTATGGCTACACCTTC. This translates into CASSPTGQGPNYGYTF. Full variable domain (remainder filled in from reference TRBV7-3 and TRBJ1-2): GAGVSQTPSNKVTEKGKYVELRCDPISGHTALYWYRQSLGQGPEFLIYFQGTGAADDSGLPNDRFFAVRPEGSVSTLKIQRTERGDSAVYLCASSPTGQGPNYGYTFGSGTRLTVV.

The rearrangement links TRBV9 to TRBJ2-1; TRBD2 agrees at 7 bases. The CDR3 covers 18 residues. Germline assignment: CDR1 SGDLS and CDR2 YYNGEE. The V gene end was trimmed by 4 bases and the J gene end by 8 bases; junction bases not matched to a gene: 21. CDR3 loop: CASSYLNLSARESHEQFF. DNA of the CDR3: TGTGCCAGCAGCTACCTTAACCTGTCTGCGCGGGAGTCCCATGAGCAGTTCTTC.

V and J are TRBV6-5 and TRBJ2-7; 7 bases fit TRBD1. Germline V gene data show CDR1 as MNHEY and CDR2 as SVGAGI. J was trimmed by 1 base and V by 7 bases; bases with no gene match: 10. The CDR3 length is 15 residues. The CDR3 DNA is TGTGCCAGCACCCCATGGACAGGTTCTTCCTACGAGCAGTACTTC. Translating it yields CASTPWTGSSYEQYF.

This clone was found once. J is TRBJ1-2 and V is TRBV7-9; maybe TRBD1 (6 bases). Deletions cut 1 base from V and 1 base from J, with 22 bases between. The CDR3 loop spans 19 amino acids. Germline CDR1 is SEHNR and CDR2 is FQNEAQ (reference sequence). CDR3 sequence (DNA): TGTGCCAGCAGCTTAGGAGAAGGCGGGGGCGAACTCCTTAACTATGGCTACACCTTC. Translation gives CASSLGEGGGELLNYGYTF.